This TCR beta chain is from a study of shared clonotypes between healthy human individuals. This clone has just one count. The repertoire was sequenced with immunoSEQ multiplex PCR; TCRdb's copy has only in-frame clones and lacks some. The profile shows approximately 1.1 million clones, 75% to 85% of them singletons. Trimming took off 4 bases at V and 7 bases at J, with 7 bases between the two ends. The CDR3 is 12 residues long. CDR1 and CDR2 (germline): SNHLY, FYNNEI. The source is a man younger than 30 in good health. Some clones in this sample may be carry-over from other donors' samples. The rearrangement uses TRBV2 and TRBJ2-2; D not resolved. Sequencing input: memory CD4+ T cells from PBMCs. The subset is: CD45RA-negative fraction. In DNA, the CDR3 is TGTGCCAGCAGTGTTTTTGGCGGGGAGCTGTTTTTT. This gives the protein CASSVFGGELFF. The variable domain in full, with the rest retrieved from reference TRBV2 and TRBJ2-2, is EPEVTQTPSHQVTQMGQEVILRCVPISNHLYFYWYRQILGQKVEFLVSFYNNEISEKSEIFDDQFSVERPDGSNFTLKIRSTKLEDSAMYFCASSVFGGELFFGEGSRLTVL.